Following are 26 T cell receptor beta chains from one sample sequenced in a study of OX40 agonist ivuxolimab in advanced cancers. Profiling relied on immunoSEQ multiplex PCR, and the TCRdb table lists in-frame clones only, not all of them. In the table there are about 18,000 clones, roughly 85% of which are singletons. Sequenced material: CD4+ or CD8+ T cells sorted from blood, taken in a trial of the OX40 agonist ivuxolimab. Every receptor here comes from an adult with an advanced solid tumor such as melanoma, head and neck, liver or kidney cancer.

CDR3 DNA: TGTGCCAGCTCACCAGACCGGGGCTGGGAGCTGTTTTTT. It is translated as CASSPDRGWELFF. V is TRBV18 and J is TRBJ2-2; perhaps D is TRBD1 or TRBD2 (5 bases each). Between the trimmed V and J ends, which lost 2 bases and 9 bases, there was a span of 10 bases. This CDR3 contains 13 residues. Germline CDR1 reads KGHSH; CDR2 reads LQKENI.

The rearrangement joins TRBV5-1 to TRBJ2-7; 8 nucleotides align to TRBD1. With 0 bases clipped from V and 6 bases from J, the junction kept 5 bases outside the gene matches. The germline V gene encodes CDR1 SGHRS and CDR2 YFSETQ. The CDR3 length is 14 residues. The CDR3 region has the DNA TGCGCCAGCAGCTTGGCGGGACAGGTCAGCGAGCAGTACTTC. Amino acid sequence: CASSLAGQVSEQYF.

The chain employs TRBV21-1 and TRBJ2-4; the table's D call, TRBD2, has no DNA check behind it. TRBV21-1 is termed a pseudogene. CDR3 length equals 15 residues. Here the CDR3 DNA reads TGTGCCAGCAAAAGTGACCCGGGAGCGGCGAACATTCAGTACTTC. This sequence encodes CASKSDPGAANIQYF.

The chain joins TRBV29-1 to TRBJ1-5, with a possible D match to TRBD1 (6 bases). The ends were cut back, 3 bases at V and 2 bases at J, with 11 bases in the middle. The CDR3 extends over 14 amino acids. Germline V gives CDR1 SQVTM, CDR2 ANQGSEA. The CDR3 DNA sequence: TGCAGCGTTGAGCTTCCAGGGGGCAATCAGCCCCAGCATTTT. This encodes CSVELPGGNQPQHF.

The J gene is TRBJ2-3, the V gene TRBV2; TRBD1 agrees at 8 bases. Germline lookup yields CDR1 SNHLY and CDR2 FYNNEI. This CDR3 is 14 amino acids long. V dropped 5 bases and J dropped 1; count of bases not matched to a gene: 2. CDR3 residues: CASSTGQGTDTQYF. In nucleotides, the CDR3 is TGTGCCAGCAGTACGGGACAGGGCACAGATACGCAGTATTTT.

The rearrangement links TRBV13 to TRBJ2-5; no firm D call. The CDR3 contains 17 residues. V gave up 2 bases and J gave up 2 bases, with 18 bases separating them. Germline CDR1 is PRHDT and CDR2 is FYEKMQ (reference sequence). The CDR3 reads CASSLRPGGGSQETQYF. The CDR3 nucleotides are TGTGCCAGCAGCTTAAGACCAGGTGGCGGTTCTCAAGAGACCCAGTACTTC.

The genes are TRBV9 and TRBJ2-7; maybe TRBD1 (6 bases). The CDR3 totals 13 residues. Germline loops: CDR1 SGDLS, CDR2 YYNGEE. The ends were cut back, 4 bases at V and 2 bases at J, with 10 bases in the middle. The CDR3 DNA sequence: TGTGCCAGCAGCCCGGGACACACCTACGAGCAGTACTTC. Amino acid sequence: CASSPGHTYEQYF.

On this clone itself: The identical CDR3 is also encoded by other nucleotide sequences in the sample. The CDR3 here is CASSLRGLGTEAFF. The CDR3 DNA sequence: TGTGCCAGCAGCTTGAGGGGACTAGGGACTGAAGCTTTCTTT. The chain combines TRBV5-8 with TRBJ1-1; weak D call: TRBD1 (5 bases). The CDR3 runs to 14 residues. The V and J ends lost 1 base and 5 bases respectively, with 12 bases between them. The germline CDR1 and CDR2 sequences are SGHTS and YDEGEE.

The chain carries TRBV6-1 and TRBJ2-7; TRBD2 agrees at 9 bases. Germline CDR1 reads MNHNS; CDR2 reads SASEGT. V lost 4 bases and J lost 2; bases outside the gene matches: 12. The CDR3 consists of 17 residues. The CDR3 reads CASSVGTSTPTPYEQYF. The CDR3 bases are TGTGCCAGCAGTGTAGGGACTAGCACACCAACCCCCTACGAGCAGTACTTC.

The V call is TRBV2, the J call TRBJ2-5; the match to TRBD1 covers 9 bases. The CDR3 totals 14 residues. J lost 1 base, V lost 7 bases, and 4 bases had no gene match. The V gene's germline CDR1 is SNHLY and CDR2 FYNNEI. CDR3 sequence: CASNPGQGQETQYF. The CDR3 DNA is TGTGCCAGCAATCCGGGACAGGGCCAAGAGACCCAGTACTTC. Full variable domain (outside the CDR3, taken from reference TRBV2 and TRBJ2-5): EPEVTQTPSHQVTQMGQEVILRCVPISNHLYFYWYRQILGQKVEFLVSFYNNEISEKSEIFDDQFSVERPDGSNFTLKIRSTKLEDSAMYFCASNPGQGQETQYFGPGTRLLVL.

V usage is TRBV11-3 and J usage is TRBJ2-5, with no clear D. Trimming took off 1 base at V and 5 bases at J, with 17 bases between the two ends. CDR3 length: 16 residues. Germline loops: CDR1 SGHNT, CDR2 YENEEA. CDR3 sequence reads: CASSLARIEVGETQYF. CDR3 in DNA: TGTGCCAGCAGCTTAGCAAGGATAGAGGTGGGGGAGACCCAGTACTTC.

The J gene is TRBJ2-7, the V gene TRBV6-6; D perhaps matches TRBD2 (6 bases). Per the germline V gene, CDR1 is MNHNY and CDR2 is SVGAGI (reference sequence). The CDR3 loop spans 15 amino acids. Trimming stripped 5 bases from V and 3 bases from J, with 17 bases between. Here the CDR3 reads CASSLRRDGIYEQYF. In nucleotides, the CDR3 is TGTGCCAGCAGTCTCAGGAGGGACGGGATCTACGAGCAGTACTTC.

The chain recombines TRBV18 with TRBJ2-7; no clear D gene. Trimming took 2 bases from V and 4 from J, leaving 15 bases between them. This CDR3 is 15 amino acids long. In germline, CDR1 is KGHSH, CDR2 LQKENI. In DNA, the CDR3 is TGTGCCAGCTCACCAACCCTCGGGCAACTGTACGAGCAGTACTTC. Translation: CASSPTLGQLYEQYF.

The chain has TRBV27 and TRBJ2-3, with 12 positions matching TRBD2. The CDR3 consists of 15 residues. The V gene's germline CDR1 is MNHEY and CDR2 SMNVEV (reference sequence). V was clipped by 5 bases and J by 4 bases; unmatched bases: 4. The CDR3 is CASSSRLAGADTQYF. In DNA form, the CDR3 reads TGTGCCAGCAGTAGTCGACTAGCGGGAGCAGATACGCAGTATTTT.

The chain joins TRBV5-8 to TRBJ1-2, with D unclear. CDR3 length: 14 residues. Looked up from germline, CDR1 is SGHTS and CDR2 is YDEGEE. V was clipped by 0 bases and J by 5 bases, with 11 bases between them. CDR3 region: CASSLDPDGYGYTF. DNA for the CDR3: TGTGCCAGCAGCTTGGATCCAGATGGATATGGCTACACCTTC.

The V and J genes are TRBV6-6 and TRBJ1-4; D remains unclear. In germline, CDR1 is MNHNY, CDR2 SVGAGI (reference sequence). The CDR3 covers 14 residues. V was pared by 3 bases and J by 8 bases, with 13 bases between. The CDR3 sequence: CASSYVDPGEKLFF. The CDR3 DNA sequence: TGTGCCAGCAGTTATGTCGACCCTGGGGAAAAACTGTTTTTT.

V is TRBV6-5 and J is TRBJ2-7, with D possibly matching TRBD2 (5 bases). V lost 1 base to trimming and J lost 9 bases, with 13 bases between them. Per the germline V gene, CDR1 is MNHEY and CDR2 is SVGAGI. The CDR3 runs 13 residues. The DNA for the CDR3 is TGTGCCAGCAGTTACTGGCCCGCAGAGGGGCAGTACTTC. Translation: CASSYWPAEGQYF.

The chain carries TRBV6-5 and TRBJ2-1; 8 bases line up with TRBD2. This CDR3 contains 14 residues. The germline V gene has CDR1 MNHEY and CDR2 SVGAGI. V dropped 8 bases and J dropped 4; count of bases not matched to a gene: 7. The CDR3 sequence: CASRAGGPYNEQFF. CDR3 DNA sequence: TGTGCCAGCCGGGCGGGGGGTCCATACAATGAGCAGTTCTTC.

The CDR3 DNA follows: TGTGCCAGCAGTCCATACGGGGGCCTTAACACTGAAGCTTTCTTT. This encodes CASSPYGGLNTEAFF. V and J are TRBV27 and TRBJ1-1; tentative D call: TRBD1 (6 bases). The germline V gene has CDR1 MNHEY and CDR2 SMNVEV (reference sequence). Trimming took 5 bases from V and 2 from J, leaving 15 bases between them. The CDR3 totals 15 residues.

This sequence joins TRBV7-9 and TRBJ2-2, with D unresolved. Germline CDR1 SEHNR, CDR2 FQNEAQ (reference sequence). Trimming took 1 base from V and 6 from J, leaving 3 bases between them. The CDR3 consists of 12 residues. The CDR3 region has the DNA TGTGCCAGCAGCTTAGGGGCCGGGGAGCTGTTTTTT. Its translation: CASSLGAGELFF.

This sequence joins TRBV29-1 and TRBJ1-1, with D unresolved. V was trimmed by 7 bases and J by 5 bases, leaving 11 bases between them. The CDR3 runs to 11 residues. CDR1 and CDR2 from the germline V gene are SQVTM and ANQGSEA. Here the CDR3 reads CSGVGGTEAFF. For the CDR3, the DNA is TGCAGCGGGGTGGGAGGGACTGAAGCTTTCTTT.

V gene TRBV28 combines with J gene TRBJ1-1; D is uncertain. V gave up 6 bases and J gave up 2 bases, with 13 bases separating them. Germline CDR1 MDHEN, CDR2 SYDVKM. The CDR3 has 14 amino acids. The CDR3 sequence is CASRRPWPNTEAFF. The CDR3, as DNA: TGTGCCAGCAGACGCCCCTGGCCCAACACTGAAGCTTTCTTT.

The CDR3 here is CAISELGPGETQYF. The CDR3 coding sequence is TGTGCCATCAGTGAGTTGGGGCCGGGGGAGACCCAGTACTTC. The V and J genes are TRBV10-3 and TRBJ2-5, with D possibly being TRBD1 or TRBD2 (5 bases each). The CDR3 has 14 amino acids. V was clipped by 1 base and J by 5 bases, with 11 bases between them. CDR1 ENHRY and CDR2 SYGVKD come from the germline V gene.

V is TRBV6-4 and J is TRBJ2-1, with a tentative D call TRBD2 (7 bases). Trimming took off 3 bases at V and 3 bases at J, with 12 bases between the two ends. CDR3 size: 15 residues. Germline V lookup: CDR1 MRHNA, CDR2 SNTAGT. CDR3 sequence: CASSEKGGDYNEQFF. Written as DNA, the CDR3 is TGTGCCAGCAGTGAGAAAGGGGGGGACTACAATGAGCAGTTCTTC.

The rearrangement links TRBV25-1 to TRBJ2-5, with D possibly matching TRBD2 (7 bases). There are 13 residues in the CDR3. The germline gives CDR1 MGHDK, CDR2 SYGVNS. V lost 7 bases, J lost 5 bases, and 14 bases lay in between. CDR3 region: CASTGGAWETQYF. The CDR3 coding sequence is TGTGCCAGCACGGGGGGCGCGTGGGAGACCCAGTACTTC.

This sequence joins TRBV6-5 and TRBJ2-3, with D possibly being TRBD2 (6 bases). Germline V gives CDR1 MNHEY, CDR2 SVGAGI. V lost 11 bases and J lost 2, with 20 bases in between. This CDR3 is built from 15 residues. For the CDR3, the DNA is TGTGCCGGACAAGGTGTTAGCGGAGACACAGATACGCAGTATTTT. Its protein is CAGQGVSGDTDTQYF.